Listed below are T cell receptor beta chains from one sample, sequenced in a study of PD-1 blockade in classical Hodgkin lymphoma. Repertoires were generated with immunoSEQ multiplex PCR, while TCRdb's copy carries only in-frame clones and drops some. Here the sample spans approximately 58,000 clones, approximately 90% being singletons. The material was peripheral blood mononuclear cells (PBMCs), obtained before the second cycle of nivolumab. These receptors all come from a human donor with classical Hodgkin lymphoma. The CDR3 runs from the conserved cysteine through the conserved F or W. The D gene is left open where the match is weak. Rows may omit the clone size; those that give it use once, few, many or a size class.

V gene	J gene	D gene	clone size	CDR3 protein	CDR3 DNA
TRBV27	TRBJ2-7	-	-	CASSLNPDRPRSYEQYF	TGTGCCAGCAGTTTAAATCCGGACAGACCACGCTCCTACGAGCAGTACTTC
TRBV6-4	TRBJ2-5	TRBD2	-	CASSEGTSGEETQYF	TGTGCCAGCAGTGAAGGGACTAGCGGGGAAGAGACCCAGTACTTC
TRBV28	TRBJ1-2	-	-	CASSPDGKGGYTF	TGTGCCAGCAGTCCCGACGGCAAAGGGGGCTACACCTTC
TRBV6-5	TRBJ1-6	-	once	CASSYDGSYNSPLHF	TGTGCCAGCAGTTATGACGGCTCCTATAATTCACCCCTCCACTTT
TRBV18	TRBJ2-3	TRBD2	-	CASSPPRLAVTDTQYF	TGTGCCAGCTCACCACCCAGACTAGCAGTCACAGATACGCAGTATTTT
TRBV7-9	TRBJ2-5	TRBD2	-	CASTPTASGGVETQYF	TGTGCCAGCACTCCGACGGCTAGCGGGGGAGTAGAGACCCAGTACTTC
TRBV4-1	TRBJ2-7	-	-	CASSQEKAGASYEQYF	TGCGCCAGCAGCCAAGAAAAGGCGGGGGCCTCCTACGAGCAGTACTTC
TRBV14	TRBJ1-2	-	-	CASSQSPTSGYTF	TGTGCCAGCAGCCAAAGTCCCACTAGTGGCTACACCTTC
TRBV30	TRBJ2-2	-	once	CARTASNTGELFF	TGTGCCCGGACTGCCTCGAACACCGGGGAGCTGTTTTTT
TRBV5-4	TRBJ2-5	-	-	CATQLAVIGGVKETQYF	TGTGCCACTCAACTTGCCGTCATCGGAGGGGTAAAAGAGACCCAGTACTTC
TRBV28	TRBJ2-1	-	-	CASSSPDRGWVYEQFF	TGTGCCAGCAGTTCCCCCGATCGGGGTTGGGTATATGAGCAGTTCTTC
TRBV2	TRBJ1-4	-	-	CASSEDRQGREKLFF	TGTGCCAGCAGTGAAGATCGCCAGGGAAGAGAAAAACTGTTTTTT
TRBV5-4	TRBJ2-5	-	-	CASSLRYQETQYF	TGTGCCAGCAGCTTAAGGTACCAAGAGACCCAGTACTTC
TRBV5-6	TRBJ1-1	TRBD1	-	CASSLLAGGLGNTEAFF	TGTGCCAGCAGCTTGTTGGCAGGGGGGTTGGGGAACACTGAAGCTTTCTTT
TRBV6-5	TRBJ2-7	-	-	CASRIKGDSSYEQYF	TGTGCCAGCAGGATAAAGGGGGACTCCTCCTACGAGCAGTACTTC
TRBV28	TRBJ2-7	TRBD2	-	CASYSGSYEQYF	TGTGCCAGCTATAGCGGGAGCTACGAGCAGTACTTC
TRBV2	TRBJ1-5	TRBD1	-	CASSITGVGPQHF	TGTGCCAGCAGTATAACAGGGGTAGGACCCCAGCATTTT
TRBV7-6	TRBJ2-2	-	-	CASSLERVNGELFF	TGTGCCAGCAGCTTAGAGCGGGTTAACGGGGAGCTGTTTTTT
TRBV4-3	TRBJ2-7	TRBD2	-	CASSPEREPYFEQYF	TGCGCCAGCAGCCCCGAGCGGGAGCCGTATTTCGAGCAGTACTTC
TRBV30	TRBJ2-7	-	-	CAWTDRIYEQYF	TGTGCCTGGACGGACAGAATCTACGAGCAGTACTTC
TRBV6-4	TRBJ2-1	-	-	CASSDSIGSPYNEQFF	TGTGCCAGCAGTGACTCGATTGGCTCACCGTACAATGAGCAGTTCTTC
TRBV19	TRBJ2-3	TRBD2	-	CASRASGGTMNTDTQYF	TGTGCCAGTAGGGCTAGCGGGGGGACGATGAACACAGATACGCAGTATTTT
TRBV28	TRBJ2-4	-	-	CASSESLQGRLAQYF	TGTGCCAGCAGCGAATCCCTACAGGGGAGGTTGGCCCAGTACTTC
TRBV19	TRBJ2-7	TRBD1	-	CASSIESGGHLREQYF	TGTGCCAGTAGTATCGAATCAGGGGGACACCTTCGCGAGCAGTACTTC
TRBV10-2	TRBJ1-5	-	-	CASSVAGPNQPQHF	TGCGCCAGCAGTGTGGCAGGGCCAAATCAGCCCCAGCATTTT
TRBV12-5	TRBJ2-3	TRBD2	-	CASGLALAVSTDTQYF	TGTGCTAGTGGTTTGGCGCTAGCGGTTAGCACAGATACGCAGTATTTT
TRBV5-6	TRBJ2-7	TRBD1	once	CASSLRQGNEQYF	TGTGCCAGCAGCTTGAGACAGGGGAACGAGCAGTACTTC
TRBV2	TRBJ1-1	-	-	CASSDLNTEAFF	TGTGCCAGCAGTGACTTGAACACTGAAGCTTTCTTT
TRBV28	TRBJ2-7	-	-	CASSSIPFYEQYF	TGTGCCAGCAGTTCGATTCCCTTTTACGAGCAGTACTTC
TRBV2	TRBJ2-2	-	-	CASSSGELFF	TGTGCCAGCAGTTCCGGGGAGCTGTTTTTT
TRBV30	TRBJ1-5	-	-	CAWSVGGSNQPQHF	TGTGCCTGGAGTGTTGGCGGCAGCAATCAGCCCCAGCATTTT
TRBV9	TRBJ2-2	TRBD2	-	CASSPLAQSGRGFGELFF	TGTGCCAGCAGCCCGCTCGCTCAAAGCGGGAGGGGGTTCGGGGAGCTGTTTTTT
TRBV28	TRBJ2-7	-	-	CASSDQDRTGSYEQYF	TGTGCCAGCAGTGACCAAGACAGGACTGGCTCCTACGAGCAGTACTTC
TRBV7-2	TRBJ2-3	-	-	CASSFTPGLGASTDTQYF	TGTGCCAGCAGCTTTACACCCGGTCTCGGTGCTAGCACAGATACGCAGTATTTT
TRBV28	TRBJ2-3	-	once	CASSLPDTQYF	TGTGCCAGCAGTTTACCAGATACGCAGTATTTT
TRBV5-6	TRBJ2-7	TRBD2	-	CASSLSGGAYEQYF	TGTGCCAGCAGTTTGTCGGGAGGGGCCTACGAGCAGTACTTC
TRBV15	TRBJ1-4	TRBD1	-	CATSVSGTVIEKLFF	TGTGCCACCAGCGTCTCCGGGACAGTAATTGAAAAACTGTTTTTT
TRBV6-1	TRBJ1-2	TRBD1	-	CASSESPGQGYGYTF	TGTGCCAGCAGTGAATCCCCGGGACAGGGGTATGGCTACACCTTC
TRBV7-9	TRBJ1-1	-	many	CASRGLDTEAFF	TGTGCCAGCAGAGGGCTGGACACTGAAGCTTTCTTT
TRBV5-4	TRBJ2-7	-	-	CASRRETGLDEQYF	TGTGCCAGCAGAAGAGAAACAGGGCTGGACGAGCAGTACTTC